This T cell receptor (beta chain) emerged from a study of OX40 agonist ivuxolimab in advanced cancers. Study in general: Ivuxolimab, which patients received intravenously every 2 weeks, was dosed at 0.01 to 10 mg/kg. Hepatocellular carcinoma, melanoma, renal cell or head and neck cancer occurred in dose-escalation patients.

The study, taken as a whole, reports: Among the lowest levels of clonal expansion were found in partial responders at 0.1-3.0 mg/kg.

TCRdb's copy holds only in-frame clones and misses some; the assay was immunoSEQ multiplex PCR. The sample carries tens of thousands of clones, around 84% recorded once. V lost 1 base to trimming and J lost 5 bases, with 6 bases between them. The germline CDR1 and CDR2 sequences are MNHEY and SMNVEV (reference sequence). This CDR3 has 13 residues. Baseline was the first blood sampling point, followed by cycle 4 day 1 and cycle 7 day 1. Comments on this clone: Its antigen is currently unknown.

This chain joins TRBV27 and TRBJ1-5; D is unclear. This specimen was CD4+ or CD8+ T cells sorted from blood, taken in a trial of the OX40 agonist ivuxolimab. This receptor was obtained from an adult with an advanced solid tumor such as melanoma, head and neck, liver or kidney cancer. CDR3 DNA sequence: TGTGCCAGCAGTTTATTAATCCATCAGCCCCAGCATTTT. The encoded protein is CASSLLIHQPQHF.